This T cell receptor beta chain was profiled in a study of T cell responses to AZD1222 COVID-19 vaccine (dated by TCRdb to the early 2020s). Notes on the research overall: A total of 230 to 250 trial participants underwent TCR sequencing, of whom about 200 received two doses of AZD1222 and around 25 received two doses of the MenACWY control vaccine. Enrollment into the trials was organized by age into subgroups of 18-55, 56-69 and 70-plus years, and those subgroups contained approximately 160, 26 and 62 TCR-sequenced participants, respectively.

General conclusions and limits of the study: CD4 TCRs associated with the vaccine covered the entire spike protein, and the dominant responses were in regions 160-218 and 743-854. The 56-69-year group was small, and its depth increase did not reach significance, likely because of low power. Most participants were white British and females outnumbered males, and the authors suggested that clonal diversity may have been underestimated. Conclusions about previously exposed vaccinees are limited because only five to seven AZD1222 recipients were SARS-CoV-2 seropositive at baseline. Nearly half of unique spike-specific TCRs reportedly recognized epitopes outside regions mutated in the B.1.351 and B.1.1.7 variants. Because no day 14 peak-response samples were available, repertoires were characterized only after the peak T cell response. After two AZD1222 doses, spike-specific TCR breadth and depth were significantly higher than at day 0 and than in MenACWY recipients.

This clone was detected a few times. Its antigen specificity is not known. No base quality values were provided; no much bigger clone lies one nucleotide off. The sample's time point label is to be understood as: baseline before first vaccination. The sample's treatment or condition label, decoded: meningococcal conjugate vaccine given as trial control. Samples from vaccinated people were obtained from the UK trials COV001 and COV002, which included a single-blind randomized controlled phase 2/3 trial of AZD1222 (ChAdOx1 nCoV-19) in healthy adults. For TCRbeta chain sequencing, PBMC samples from trial participants were taken at day 0 and at day 28 after the second dose. The CDR3 regions of human TCRbeta chains were analyzed by immunosequencing. The original methods were these. Repertoire TCRs were matched against a reference library of SARS-CoV-2-specific TCRs generated with the MIRA antigen-specificity platform. Breadth was defined as the fraction of unique TCRs that were SARS-CoV-2-associated, and depth was defined as the fraction of total T cells that were SARS-CoV-2-associated. Using the MIRA data, each spike-specific TCR was mapped to the spike region that the TCR reacts to and placed in a CD4 or CD8 class. Log10-transformed breadth and depth values were compared by one-way ANOVA with Sidak's multiple comparisons tests. The clones in this table, taken by TCRdb from immuneACCESS, are in-frame only. Not every clone is retained; where verified, under half of the shortfall comes from an unresolved V gene, and the cause of the rest is unknown. The V and J calls and clone size are taken from that table; D and trimming were inferred from the DNA. The sample includes over 150,000 clones, with around 85% observed a single time. The ten largest clones capture under 7% of the sample.

This receptor was obtained from an adult in good health. Here the sequenced sample was peripheral blood, taken on day 0 of MenACWY control vaccination.

The nucleotide sequence is TGTGCCAGCAGCGGACTAACCAGCGGGGAGACCCAGTACTTC. The resulting protein is CASSGLTSGETQYF. The V and J genes are TRBV2 and TRBJ2-5; possibly the D gene is TRBD2, per 6 matching bases. From the cysteine through the phenylalanine, the CDR3 covers 14 amino acids. CDR3 DNA is the only sequence kept; it has 42 bases, read in frame from the first base. Relative to germline, V is 6 bases shorter and J is 5 bases shorter, with 16 bases between their ends. For CDR1 and CDR2, the germline V gene lists SNHLY and FYNNEI.